This T cell receptor (beta chain) came from a study of blood T cells in healthy people across ages. Regarding the study as a whole: PBMCs that were unsorted prevented a conclusive naive versus antigen-experienced comparison. Researchers judged that diversity estimates from one million T cells fell short of true values.

This clonotype was seen repeatedly, ten times or more. What it binds is unknown. The CDR3 length is 14 residues. The V end lost 6 bases, the J end lost 3 bases, and 15 bases lay between the germline ends. Germline CDR1 MDHEN, CDR2 SYDVKM. The second PCR ran about 6 to 11 cycles with a sample-barcoded 5' primer and J-beta primers. The yield of each sample was at least 3 million CDR3-containing paired-end reads. TCRdb redid the calling of the 5' RACE reads with MiXCR, one entry per CDR3 protein. The sample lists more than 900,000 distinct CDR3 sequences; 29% were seen once. This sample also belongs to another study, concerning T cells of mothers and their children. According to that study: Reads recorded for TCR beta CDR3 numbered over 10 million per mother and roughly 2.7 million per child.

This TCR was recovered from a woman in her forties in good health. V and J are TRBV28 and TRBJ2-7; perhaps TRBD1 as D (6 bases). Sequencing was done on a sample of blood. CDR3 in amino acids: CASSRDGTYYEQYF. The DNA for the CDR3 is TGTGCCAGCAGCCGTGACGGGACATACTACGAGCAGTACTTC.